Reported below is one T cell receptor beta chain. Its antigen remains unknown. The record originates from a study of T cell responses to AZD1222 COVID-19 vaccine. Study-wide points: After two AZD1222 doses, spike-specific TCR breadth and depth rose versus day 0. In all cases, repertoires were sampled only after the peak T cell response.

The assay was immunoSEQ multiplex PCR, and TCRdb's table has in-frame clones only and misses some. The sample lists 100,000 or so clones; approximately 90% were seen once. V was shortened by 5 bases and J by 7 bases, with 14 bases between the two germline ends. CDR1 and CDR2 from the germline V gene are KGHDR and SFDVKD. This CDR3 has 14 residues. The sequences come from peripheral blood, collected on day 0 of AZD1222 vaccination. The sequence came from an adult in good health. V usage is TRBV24-1 and J usage is TRBJ1-5; the D is unclear. CDR3 residues: CATSGPEVGQPQHF. Here the CDR3 DNA reads TGTGCCACCAGTGGTCCGGAAGTTGGACAGCCCCAGCATTTT.